Listed here are 24 T cell receptor beta chains from one sample, sequenced in a study of PD-1 blockade in classical Hodgkin lymphoma. Here immunoSEQ multiplex PCR was the method, and the copy in TCRdb shows in-frame clones only, minus some. The sample carries over 70,000 clones, around nine tenths recorded once. Relapse after autologous stem cell transplantation occurred in every patient, and brentuximab vedotin exposure varied. Here the sequenced sample was peripheral blood mononuclear cells (PBMCs), taken at baseline. These receptors all come from a human donor with classical Hodgkin lymphoma.

The V call is TRBV6-5, the J call TRBJ2-7, with D unclear. Germline assignment: CDR1 MNHEY and CDR2 SVGAGI. V was pared by 4 bases and J by 3 bases, with 10 bases between. The CDR3 consists of 13 residues. CDR3 protein: CASSSDRIYEQYF. As DNA, the CDR3 is TGTGCCAGCAGTTCGGACCGTATCTACGAGCAGTACTTC.

V is TRBV5-1 and J is TRBJ1-1, with 10 bases aligning to TRBD1. This CDR3 spans 18 amino acids. From germline, CDR1 is SGHRS and CDR2 YFSETQ. V shed 3 bases and J 2 bases; nucleotides not matched to a gene: 13. This CDR3 reads CASSYATGGVIRNTEAFF. DNA for the CDR3: TGCGCCAGCAGCTATGCGACAGGGGGCGTTATCCGAAACACTGAAGCTTTCTTT.

This rearrangement joins TRBV28 to TRBJ1-1; TRBD1 agrees at 8 bases. CDR1 MDHEN and CDR2 SYDVKM come from the germline V gene. V lost 5 bases, J lost 3 bases, and 14 bases stayed unmatched. The CDR3 runs to 17 residues. The CDR3 nucleotides are TGTGCCAGCAGTCCACCCAGGACAGGGAGGTGGGACACTGAAGCTTTCTTT. Translation: CASSPPRTGRWDTEAFF.

The chain joins TRBV7-9 to TRBJ2-7, with D uncertain. CDR3 length equals 13 residues. Germline loops: CDR1 SEHNR, CDR2 FQNEAQ (reference sequence). The V and J ends lost 1 base and 5 bases respectively, with 9 bases between them. The CDR3 protein is CASSLVPADEQYF. The DNA for the CDR3 is TGTGCCAGCAGCTTAGTACCGGCGGACGAGCAGTACTTC.

The chain joins TRBV29-1 to TRBJ2-6; tentatively, D is TRBD1 or TRBD2 (5 bases each). CDR1 is SQVTM, CDR2 ANQGSEA, per germline. The CDR3 is 13 residues long. V lost 4 bases and J lost 4, with 8 bases in between. The chain's CDR3 is CSVVGDGANVLTF. The CDR3 DNA reads as TGCAGCGTTGTGGGGGACGGGGCCAACGTCCTGACTTTC.

The J gene is TRBJ1-2, the V gene TRBV2; D may be TRBD1 (6 bases). The V end was cut by 4 bases, the J end by 5 bases, with 11 bases between. Germline V gives CDR1 SNHLY, CDR2 FYNNEI. CDR3 length: 13 amino acids. CDR3 sequence (DNA): TGTGCCAGCAGTGCGGACAGTGATTATGGCTACACCTTC. Its translation is CASSADSDYGYTF.

This clone was seen a handful of times. The rearrangement joins TRBV25-1 to TRBJ1-1, with unresolved D. V was cut by 5 bases and J by 5 bases, with 12 bases left in between. The CDR3 is 13 residues long. Germline loops: CDR1 MGHDK, CDR2 SYGVNS. CDR3 residues: CASSYLSSTEAFF. CDR3 bases: TGTGCCAGCAGTTACCTTAGTTCTACTGAAGCTTTCTTT.

The V gene is TRBV5-4, the J gene TRBJ2-6; weak D call: TRBD2 (5 bases). This CDR3 comprises 16 residues. The V gene lost 0 bases and the J gene lost 2 bases, with 9 bases spanning the gap. Germline V gene data show CDR1 as SGHNT and CDR2 as YYREEE (reference sequence). The CDR3 here is CASSLDPGTGANVLTF. The CDR3 nucleotides read TGTGCCAGCAGCTTGGATCCGGGAACTGGGGCCAACGTCCTGACTTTC.

The chain uses TRBV18 and TRBJ1-4; maybe TRBD1 (5 bases). The V end lost 5 bases, the J end lost 7 bases, and 8 bases lay between the germline ends. The CDR3 is 12 residues long. CDR1 and CDR2 from the germline V gene are KGHSH and LQKENI. The CDR3 sequence: CASSIQGEKLFF. Written as DNA, the CDR3 is TGTGCCAGCTCAATTCAGGGTGAAAAACTGTTTTTT.

This sequence joins TRBV5-1 and TRBJ2-3, with 9 positions matching TRBD2. The trim removed 4 bases at V and 6 bases at J, leaving 12 bases unmatched. The germline gives CDR1 SGHRS, CDR2 YFSETQ. CDR3 length: 16 residues. In DNA form, the CDR3 reads TGCGCCAGCAGCCCCGTTTGGACTAGCGCGAAGGATACGCAGTATTTT. Translation gives CASSPVWTSAKDTQYF. The full variable domain, completed using reference TRBV5-1 and TRBJ2-3, is KAGVTQTPRYLIKTRGQQVTLSCSPISGHRSVSWYQQTPGQGLQFLFEYFSETQRNKGNFPGRFSGRQFSNSRSEMNVSTLELGDSALYLCASSPVWTSAKDTQYFGPGTRLTVL.

The chain has TRBV4-1 and TRBJ1-2, with D possibly matching TRBD1 (5 bases). CDR3 length: 15 residues. CDR1 and CDR2 (germline): MGHRA, YSYEKL. V was cut by 0 bases and J by 6 bases, with 14 bases left in between. The CDR3: CASSQEEAGIDGYTF. The CDR3 DNA reads TGCGCCAGCAGCCAAGAGGAGGCAGGGATCGATGGCTACACCTTC.

The chain carries TRBV5-1 and TRBJ1-1; 9 positions agree with TRBD1. With V trimmed by 4 bases and J by 3 bases, 7 bases remained unmatched. The CDR3 is 15 residues long. CDR1 is SGHRS, CDR2 YFSETQ, per germline. CDR3 region: CASSAGTGKDTEAFF. The CDR3 DNA follows: TGCGCCAGCAGCGCCGGGACAGGGAAAGACACTGAAGCTTTCTTT.

The chain links TRBV7-6 to TRBJ1-4; 10 nucleotides match TRBD1. J gave up 11 bases and V 2 bases, and 2 bases lay outside the gene matches. Germline CDR1 reads SGHVS; CDR2 reads FNYEAQ. The CDR3 is 13 residues long. CDR3 sequence reads: CASSLPGQGKLFF. The CDR3 DNA reads TGTGCCAGCAGCTTACCGGGACAGGGGAAACTGTTTTTT.

The V call is TRBV30, the J call TRBJ1-2; a possible D gene is TRBD1 (6 bases). The V end was cut by 4 bases, the J end by 6 bases, with 15 bases between. The CDR3 totals 13 residues. Germline values: CDR1 GTSNPN, CDR2 SVGIG (reference sequence). The CDR3 nucleotides read TGTGCCTGGACCCGGACAGATTTCGATGGCTACACCTTC. This sequence encodes CAWTRTDFDGYTF.

This sequence joins TRBV5-4 and TRBJ2-1; the D call may be TRBD1 or TRBD2 (6 bases each). Germline CDR1 SGHNT, CDR2 YYREEE (reference sequence). V was clipped by 4 bases and J by 8 bases, with 22 bases between them. This CDR3 comprises 16 residues. This chain's CDR3 is CASSPGRGTTFDEQFF. DNA for the CDR3: TGTGCCAGCAGCCCCGGACGCGGGACAACTTTCGATGAGCAGTTCTTC.

This chain uses TRBV28 with TRBJ1-3; tentatively, D is TRBD1 (6 bases). CDR1 MDHEN and CDR2 SYDVKM come from the germline V gene. The CDR3 contains 15 residues. Trimming cost V 4 bases and J 0 bases, with 10 bases left between them. The CDR3 protein is CASSWTDSSGNTIYF. In DNA form, the CDR3 reads TGTGCCAGCAGTTGGACGGACAGCTCTGGAAACACCATATATTTT. Based on the CDR3 plus reference TRBV28 and TRBJ1-3, the full variable domain is DVKVTQSSRYLVKRTGEKVFLECVQDMDHENMFWYRQDPGLGLRLIYFSYDVKMKEKGDIPEGYSVSREKKERFSLILESASTNQTSMYLCASSWTDSSGNTIYFGEGSWLTVV.

The chain is built from TRBV7-9 and TRBJ2-2; D unresolved. This CDR3 has 14 amino acids. V lost 1 base to trimming and J lost 7 bases, with 10 bases between them. The germline V gene has CDR1 SEHNR and CDR2 FQNEAQ (reference sequence). For the CDR3, the DNA is TGTGCCAGCAGCTTAGTGGGCGTTAGCGGGGAGCTGTTTTTT. Protein: CASSLVGVSGELFF.

The chain joins TRBV13 to TRBJ1-2, with unresolved D. CDR3 length: 16 residues. The ends were cut back, 5 bases at V and 1 base at J, with 17 bases in the middle. The germline gives CDR1 PRHDT, CDR2 FYEKMQ (reference sequence). The CDR3 is CASSARLVRVNYGYTF. The CDR3 DNA reads TGTGCCAGCAGCGCACGCCTAGTACGGGTTAACTATGGCTACACCTTC.

The chain is built from TRBV10-3 and TRBJ2-7; D unclear. The CDR3 has 11 amino acids. The V and J ends lost 6 bases and 3 bases respectively, with 6 bases between them. The V gene's germline CDR1 is ENHRY and CDR2 SYGVKD. CDR3 protein: CAIRDGYEQYF. CDR3 bases: TGTGCCATCAGGGACGGCTACGAGCAGTACTTC.

The V gene is TRBV18, the J gene TRBJ2-6; 8 positions match TRBD1. V gave up 0 bases and J gave up 2 bases; unmatched junction bases: 6. There are 18 residues in the CDR3. Germline assignment: CDR1 KGHSH and CDR2 LQKENI. The CDR3 coding sequence is TGTGCCAGCTCACCACCCTCCGGGACAGGCGCTGGGGCCAACGTCCTGACTTTC. Translation gives CASSPPSGTGAGANVLTF. Complete variable domain (other parts from reference TRBV18 and TRBJ2-6): NAGVMQNPRHLVRRRGQEARLRCSPMKGHSHVYWYRQLPEEGLKFMVYLQKENIIDESGMPKERFSAEFPKEGPSILRIQQVVRGDSAAYFCASSPPSGTGAGANVLTFGAGSRLTVL.

The rearrangement joins TRBV5-1 to TRBJ2-1; the D is unclear. The CDR3 spans 14 residues. The V and J ends lost 2 bases and 0 bases respectively, with 6 bases between them. Germline V CDR1 and CDR2: SGHRS, YFSETQ. The CDR3 reads CASSFQSSYNEQFF. CDR3 bases: TGCGCCAGCAGCTTCCAAAGCTCCTACAATGAGCAGTTCTTC.

The chain recombines TRBV11-3 with TRBJ2-3; tentatively, D is TRBD2 (6 bases). The CDR3 is 16 amino acids. CDR1 and CDR2 (germline): SGHNT, YENEEA. V gave up 1 base and J gave up 1 base, with 12 bases separating them. In nucleotides, the CDR3 is TGTGCCAGCAGCTTAGGTAAGCGGGCTGGCACAGATACGCAGTATTTT. This codes for CASSLGKRAGTDTQYF.

In the case of this clone: The sample has other DNA sequences that encode this CDR3 too. The chain employs TRBV7-2 and TRBJ2-7; D is unclear. Deletions cut 2 bases from V and 1 base from J, with 0 bases between. The germline gives CDR1 SGHTA, CDR2 FQGNSA. The CDR3 consists of 11 residues. In DNA form, the CDR3 reads TGTGCCAGCAGCTTATCCTACGAGCAGTACTTC. This encodes CASSLSYEQYF.

This chain links TRBV11-2 with TRBJ2-2; no reliable D call. The germline V gene encodes CDR1 SGHAT and CDR2 FQNNGV. Trimming shortened V by 2 bases and J by 9 bases, and 4 bases separated the two germline ends. The CDR3 is made up of 11 amino acids. The CDR3 nucleotides read TGTGCCAGCAGCTTAATACGGGAGCTGTTTTTT. Translating gives CASSLIRELFF.